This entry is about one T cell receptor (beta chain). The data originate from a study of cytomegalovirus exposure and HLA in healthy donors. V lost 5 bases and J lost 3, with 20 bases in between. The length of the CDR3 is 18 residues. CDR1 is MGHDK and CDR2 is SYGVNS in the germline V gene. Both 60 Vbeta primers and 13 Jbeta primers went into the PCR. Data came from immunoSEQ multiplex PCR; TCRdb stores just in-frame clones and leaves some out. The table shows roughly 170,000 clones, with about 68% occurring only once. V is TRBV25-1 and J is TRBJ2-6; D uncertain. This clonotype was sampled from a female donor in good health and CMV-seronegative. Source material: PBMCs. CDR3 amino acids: CASSPPPRPGSGANVLTF. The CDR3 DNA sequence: TGTGCCAGCAGTCCCCCCCCTAGGCCCGGAAGTGGGGCCAACGTCCTGACTTTC.